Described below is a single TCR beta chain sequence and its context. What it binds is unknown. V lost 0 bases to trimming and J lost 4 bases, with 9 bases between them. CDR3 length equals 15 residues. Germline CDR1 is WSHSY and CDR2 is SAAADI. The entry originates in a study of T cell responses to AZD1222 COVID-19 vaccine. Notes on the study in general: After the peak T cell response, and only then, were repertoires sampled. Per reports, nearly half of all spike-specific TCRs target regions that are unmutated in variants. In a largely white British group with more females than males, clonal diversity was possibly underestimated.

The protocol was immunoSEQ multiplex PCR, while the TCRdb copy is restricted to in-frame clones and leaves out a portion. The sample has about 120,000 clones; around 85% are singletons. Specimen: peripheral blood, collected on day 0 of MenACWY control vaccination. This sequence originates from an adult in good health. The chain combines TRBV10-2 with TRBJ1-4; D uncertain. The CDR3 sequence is CASSESTILNEKLFF. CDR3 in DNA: TGCGCCAGCAGTGAGTCTACGATACTTAATGAAAAACTGTTTTTT.